A selection of T cell receptor beta chains follows, all from one sample in a study of cytomegalovirus exposure and HLA in healthy donors. The method was immunoSEQ multiplex PCR; TCRdb's version includes in-frame clones alone and lacks a portion of them. The sample has about 140,000 clones, over 70% seen once; the top ten hold under 7.5%. The sequencing sample was made of PBMCs. These receptors originate from a middle-aged man in good health and CMV-seropositive. CDR3s include the opening cysteine and the closing phenylalanine or tryptophan. Each record gives: CDR3 DNA, CDR3 protein, J gene, V gene, D gene, clone size. A D gene is named only where the DNA matches it firmly. Clone size is shown for a subset of rows, as once, few, many or a class of expanded clone.

CDR3 DNA: TGTGCCAGCGAGGACAGGGGTATAAACGAGCAGTACTTC
CDR3 protein: CASEDRGINEQYF
J gene: TRBJ2-7
V gene: TRBV6-1
D gene: TRBD1
clone size: few

CDR3 DNA: TGTGCCAGCGCAGGGGGTTGGGGCAATCAGCCCCAGCATTTT
CDR3 protein: CASAGGWGNQPQHF
J gene: TRBJ1-5
V gene: TRBV7-8
D gene: TRBD1
clone size: few

CDR3 DNA: TGTGCCAGCAGTTTAATGGGCGGGAGTCCCAACGAGCAGTACTTC
CDR3 protein: CASSLMGGSPNEQYF
J gene: TRBJ2-7
V gene: TRBV27
D gene: TRBD2
clone size: NA

CDR3 DNA: TGTGCCAGGCTCTTCTTCGCGGGAGGGTACAATGAGCAGTTCTTC
CDR3 protein: CARLFFAGGYNEQFF
J gene: TRBJ2-1
V gene: TRBV6-4
D gene: TRBD2
clone size: NA

CDR3 DNA: TGTGCCAGCAGCGTAGTTCCGGGAGTTAGCACCGGGGAGCTGTTTTTT
CDR3 protein: CASSVVPGVSTGELFF
J gene: TRBJ2-2
V gene: TRBV9
D gene: NA
clone size: NA

CDR3 DNA: TGTGCCAGCAGTCCCCCGGTGGGGGCTCGCCATGAGCAGTTCTTC
CDR3 protein: CASSPPVGARHEQFF
J gene: TRBJ2-1
V gene: TRBV5-4
D gene: NA
clone size: NA

CDR3 DNA: TGCGCCAGCAGCCAGGCTCAAAGGGGGTTTGATACGCAGTATTTT
CDR3 protein: CASSQAQRGFDTQYF
J gene: TRBJ2-3
V gene: TRBV4-1
D gene: NA
clone size: NA

CDR3 DNA: TGTGCCAGCTTAGCCGGGAGTTATGATACGCAGTATTTT
CDR3 protein: CASLAGSYDTQYF
J gene: TRBJ2-3
V gene: TRBV28
D gene: NA
clone size: NA

CDR3 DNA: TGTGCCAGCAAACGGGACAGGGGATACGAGCAGTACTTC
CDR3 protein: CASKRDRGYEQYF
J gene: TRBJ2-7
V gene: TRBV28
D gene: TRBD1
clone size: few

CDR3 DNA: TGTGCCAGCAGCTTAGGCCTAGCGGGAGGCTACGAGCAGTACTTC
CDR3 protein: CASSLGLAGGYEQYF
J gene: TRBJ2-7
V gene: TRBV7-8
D gene: TRBD2
clone size: once

CDR3 DNA: TGCGCCAGCGGCCAAGAAGGCAGGGTCAATGAGCAGTTCTTC
CDR3 protein: CASGQEGRVNEQFF
J gene: TRBJ2-1
V gene: TRBV4-3
D gene: NA
clone size: NA

CDR3 DNA: TGTGCCAGCAGCTTACTAGCGGGGGGTCGGGATACGCAGTATTTT
CDR3 protein: CASSLLAGGRDTQYF
J gene: TRBJ2-3
V gene: TRBV7-6
D gene: TRBD2
clone size: few

CDR3 DNA: TGTGCCACCAGCAGAGCCAACCTGGCGGGAGTAGGGGAGACCCAGTACTTC
CDR3 protein: CATSRANLAGVGETQYF
J gene: TRBJ2-5
V gene: TRBV15
D gene: TRBD2
clone size: NA

CDR3 DNA: TGTGCCAGCAGTTCCGGGACAGACTACACCGGGGAGCTGTTTTTT
CDR3 protein: CASSSGTDYTGELFF
J gene: TRBJ2-2
V gene: TRBV6-5
D gene: TRBD1
clone size: few

CDR3 DNA: TGTGCCAGCAGCCCCACAGGGGGCATTGTGGTGAACACTGAAGCTTTCTTT
CDR3 protein: CASSPTGGIVVNTEAFF
J gene: TRBJ1-1
V gene: TRBV7-8
D gene: TRBD1
clone size: NA

CDR3 DNA: TGTGCCAGTAGTCCGAGACTAGCGGGGGTAGAGACCCAGTACTTC
CDR3 protein: CASSPRLAGVETQYF
J gene: TRBJ2-5
V gene: TRBV19
D gene: TRBD2
clone size: few

CDR3 DNA: TGTGCCACCAGTACAGGGGGTAACTATGGCTACACCTTC
CDR3 protein: CATSTGGNYGYTF
J gene: TRBJ1-2
V gene: TRBV15
D gene: TRBD1
clone size: NA

CDR3 DNA: TGCGCCAGCAGTGAGTCTAGCAGGGTGCGGGAGCAGTACTTC
CDR3 protein: CASSESSRVREQYF
J gene: TRBJ2-7
V gene: TRBV10-1
D gene: NA
clone size: NA

CDR3 DNA: TGTGCCAGCAGGAATGGACAGGGGTTCGGCTACGAGCAGTACTTC
CDR3 protein: CASRNGQGFGYEQYF
J gene: TRBJ2-7
V gene: TRBV2
D gene: TRBD1
clone size: NA

CDR3 DNA: TGTGCCAGCAGGAATAGGGGTCACGGCGAGCAGTACTTC
CDR3 protein: CASRNRGHGEQYF
J gene: TRBJ2-7
V gene: TRBV27
D gene: NA
clone size: NA

CDR3 DNA: TGTGCCAGCAGCCACGCAGGGGTTGGGCAGGGCAATCAGCCCCAGCATTTT
CDR3 protein: CASSHAGVGQGNQPQHF
J gene: TRBJ1-5
V gene: TRBV16
D gene: NA
clone size: NA

CDR3 DNA: TGTGCCAGCAGTGAAGCGCTTCTGGGCCTAGCGGCGAACACCGGGGAGCTGTTTTTT
CDR3 protein: CASSEALLGLAANTGELFF
J gene: TRBJ2-2
V gene: TRBV2
D gene: TRBD2
clone size: few

CDR3 DNA: TGTGCCAGCAGCTTAGGGGGACTAGCGGGAGTGGGGAATACGCAGTATTTT
CDR3 protein: CASSLGGLAGVGNTQYF
J gene: TRBJ2-3
V gene: TRBV7-2
D gene: TRBD2
clone size: NA

CDR3 DNA: TGTGCCAGCAGCTTAGGCCGGGGAGGGTTCGGCGAGCAGTACTTC
CDR3 protein: CASSLGRGGFGEQYF
J gene: TRBJ2-7
V gene: TRBV13
D gene: TRBD2
clone size: NA

CDR3 DNA: TGTGCCAGTAGTACACAGGGGGGGAGCAATCAGCCCCAGCATTTT
CDR3 protein: CASSTQGGSNQPQHF
J gene: TRBJ1-5
V gene: TRBV19
D gene: TRBD1
clone size: NA

CDR3 DNA: TGTGCCATCAGTGCCGGGACAGGGGGCTACGAGCAGTACTTC
CDR3 protein: CAISAGTGGYEQYF
J gene: TRBJ2-7
V gene: TRBV10-3
D gene: TRBD1
clone size: NA

CDR3 DNA: TGTGCCACCAGCGGCGGGAGCGACACCGGGGAGCTGTTTTTT
CDR3 protein: CATSGGSDTGELFF
J gene: TRBJ2-2
V gene: TRBV15
D gene: TRBD2
clone size: NA

CDR3 DNA: TGCGCCAGCAGCCTGACAGGGAAGACTAATGAAAAACTGTTTTTT
CDR3 protein: CASSLTGKTNEKLFF
J gene: TRBJ1-4
V gene: TRBV5-1
D gene: TRBD1
clone size: NA

CDR3 DNA: TGTGCCAGCAGCACAACAGGGATCTCACCCCTCCACTTT
CDR3 protein: CASSTTGISPLHF
J gene: TRBJ1-6
V gene: TRBV7-8
D gene: NA
clone size: NA

CDR3 DNA: TGTGCCAGCACCCTCACCGGGACAGGGGGCGACGAGCAGTACTTC
CDR3 protein: CASTLTGTGGDEQYF
J gene: TRBJ2-7
V gene: TRBV7-9
D gene: TRBD1
clone size: NA

CDR3 DNA: TGTGCCAGCTCACCGCTTGCGCGGGTTGAAAAACTGTTTTTT
CDR3 protein: CASSPLARVEKLFF
J gene: TRBJ1-4
V gene: TRBV18
D gene: NA
clone size: few

CDR3 DNA: TGTGCCAGCAGTTCCCCCGTTGCGGGGAGGAATTCACCCCTCCACTTT
CDR3 protein: CASSSPVAGRNSPLHF
J gene: TRBJ1-6
V gene: TRBV6-5
D gene: NA
clone size: NA

CDR3 DNA: TGCGCCAGCAGCCAAGATCTTGCGGGGGCGACACTCTCTGGGGCCAACGTCCTGACTTTC
CDR3 protein: CASSQDLAGATLSGANVLTF
J gene: TRBJ2-6
V gene: TRBV4-3
D gene: NA
clone size: NA

CDR3 DNA: TGTGCCAGCAGCTATAGCGGGAGGGCAGATACGCAGTATTTT
CDR3 protein: CASSYSGRADTQYF
J gene: TRBJ2-3
V gene: TRBV7-9
D gene: TRBD2
clone size: once

CDR3 DNA: TGTGCCAGCAGCTCTCTAATGGGGGAGGATTACGAGCAGTACTTC
CDR3 protein: CASSSLMGEDYEQYF
J gene: TRBJ2-7
V gene: TRBV11-2
D gene: NA
clone size: NA

CDR3 DNA: TGCGCCAGCAGCTTGACAGTCCTCCAAGAGACCCAGTACTTC
CDR3 protein: CASSLTVLQETQYF
J gene: TRBJ2-5
V gene: TRBV5-1
D gene: NA
clone size: few

CDR3 DNA: TGCAGCGTTGACAGGACAGGGGAGGCCTACGAGCAGTACTTC
CDR3 protein: CSVDRTGEAYEQYF
J gene: TRBJ2-7
V gene: TRBV29-1
D gene: TRBD1
clone size: NA